The source of this T cell receptor (beta chain) is a study of technical replicates of blood from a few donors. The repertoire was sequenced with immunoSEQ multiplex PCR; TCRdb's copy has only in-frame clones and lacks some. The sample carries 87,000 or so clones, around 90% recorded once. This clone turned up a few times. Germline CDR1 reads ENHRY; CDR2 reads SYGVKD. The V gene lost 9 bases and the J gene lost 0 bases, with 12 bases spanning the gap. The CDR3 runs to 13 residues. The clonotype originates from a human donor in good health. The chain uses TRBV10-3 and TRBJ2-7, with a tentative D call TRBD2 (5 bases). The source material was T cells isolated from PBMCs. The CDR3 here is CAIGQRNSYEQYF. CDR3 DNA: TGTGCCATTGGCCAGCGGAACTCCTACGAGCAGTACTTC.